This T cell receptor (beta chain) was recorded in a study of human CD8 memory T cell subsets (dated by TCRdb to 2018 to 2021). Looking at the study overall: To assess clonal relationships, the TCRbeta repertoires of stem-like (TSTEM), progenitor exhausted-like (TPEX) and effector memory CD8+ T cell subsets were compared. TCRbeta repertoires were obtained from TSTEM, TPEX and effector memory subsets contributed by each of over 5 donors.

A remark on this clonotype: There is no known antigen for this receptor.

The paper as a whole reports these results and caveats: Clonotypes were shared with effector memory cells by both stem-like subsets, but only minimal overlap was found between TSTEM and TPEX repertoires, suggesting distinct antigen spectra. Chao1 estimates suggested greater repertoire diversity in TSTEM than in TPEX subsets, potentially reflecting a broader range of specificities. Similarly high normalized Shannon-Wiener diversity was shown by TSTEM and TPEX subsets, whereas comparatively lower diversity was seen in effector memory subsets. Only TCRbeta chains were sequenced, and the repertoire comparisons were based on about six donors and tested using paired t-tests with Bonferroni correction.

Instrument on record: NextSeq 550. A Human TCR Profiling Kit was used to prepare UMI-labeled 5' RACE TCRbeta libraries. Every TCRbeta library was prepared in parallel with an identical number of PCR cycles. The authors' pipeline ran thus. Between about 2,700 and 18,000 functional CDR3beta clonotypes were contained in each TCRbeta library. MIGEC 1.2.9 was used for UMI extraction and consensus assembly, with a minimum of three reads required per UMI. In-frame CDR3beta repertoires were extracted with MiXCR 3.0.3. Diversity metrics were computed in VDJtools 1.2.1 after downsampling each sample to 42,000 randomly selected UMIs. For each sample pair, the repertoire overlap metrics D, R and F2 were calculated in VDJtools using the top 3,000 clones. TCRdb reprocessed the sequencing reads and holds a single record per CDR3 protein sequence, with no DNA. The V and J calls here are based on TCRdb, not the publication. The table for this sample shows almost 7,500 distinct CDR3 sequences. The biggest ten clones account for more than 20% of the sample.

Early differentiated memory cells that were CCR7+ PD-1+ TIGIT+ and showed dysfunctional, exhausted-like traits were classified as progenitor exhausted-like memory CD8+ T cells (TPEX). Peripheral blood mononuclear cells were isolated from healthy donor buffy coats by density gradient separation. Negative magnetic separation using EasySep or MojoSort CD8+ T cell isolation kits was how the study enriched total CD8+ T cells. For each subset, total RNA was extracted using an RNeasy Mini Kit from duplicate vials of more than 120,000 sorted CD8+ T cells. The PBMCs were used either fresh or after being cryopreserved in fetal bovine serum with roughly 10% DMSO. Fluorescence-activated cell sorting on a FACSAria III was used to sort CD8+ T cell subsets to purity. Sequenced sample: CD8+ T cells from PBMCs. The sequence was collected from a human donor in good health.

The CDR3 reads as follows: CASSFTAGAPYEQYF. The sequence is built from TRBV5-1 and TRBJ2-7; lacking DNA, the TRBD1 call made by TCRdb goes unchecked. CDR1 and CDR2, looked up from the germline V gene, are SGHRS and YFSETQ. Taken from cysteine to phenylalanine, the CDR3 has 15 residues. No DNA appears here.